Listed below are T cell receptor beta chains from one sample, sequenced in a study of T cell responses to AZD1222 COVID-19 vaccine. This table comes from immunoSEQ multiplex PCR, and its TCRdb copy is limited to in-frame clones, with some not included. The data show about 220,000 clones, 90% to 95% seen once. The starting material was peripheral blood, obtained on day 0 of MenACWY control vaccination. The receptors stem from an adult in good health. Both conserved end residues are part of each CDR3. The D gene is left open where the match is weak. Clone size is given for some rows only: seen once, a few or many times, or a class if the clone is expanded.

j_call: TRBJ1-1
v_call: TRBV11-2
clone_size: NA
d_call: NA
cdr3_nt: TGTGCCAGCAGCTCACGGACAGTCACTCACACTGAAGCTTTCTTT
cdr3_aa: CASSSRTVTHTEAFF

j_call: TRBJ1-1
v_call: TRBV5-1
clone_size: few
d_call: NA
cdr3_nt: TGCGCCAGCAGCTTGGAATCAGGGCTGAACACTGAAGCTTTCTTT
cdr3_aa: CASSLESGLNTEAFF

j_call: TRBJ1-1
v_call: TRBV27
clone_size: NA
d_call: TRBD1
cdr3_nt: TGTGCCAGCAGTAGAACAGGGGGCGGATTGCCCGCTGAAGCTTTCTTT
cdr3_aa: CASSRTGGGLPAEAFF

j_call: TRBJ1-5
v_call: TRBV3-1/TRBV3-2
clone_size: NA
d_call: NA
cdr3_nt: TGTGCCAGCAGCCGGATGGGGGGGCAGCCCCAGCATTTT
cdr3_aa: CASSRMGGQPQHF

j_call: TRBJ1-2
v_call: TRBV11-2
clone_size: NA
d_call: TRBD1
cdr3_nt: TGTGCCAGCAGCCTGAGACAGGGATCAAACTATGGCTACACCTTC
cdr3_aa: CASSLRQGSNYGYTF

j_call: TRBJ1-2
v_call: TRBV2
clone_size: NA
d_call: NA
cdr3_nt: TGTGCCAGCAGTGAGGGCCGAAGCTATGGCTACACCTTC
cdr3_aa: CASSEGRSYGYTF

j_call: TRBJ2-1
v_call: TRBV6-6
clone_size: NA
d_call: NA
cdr3_nt: TGTGCCAGCAGTTACTCGACAGCGAAGCAGTTCTTC
cdr3_aa: CASSYSTAKQFF

j_call: TRBJ1-4
v_call: TRBV5-1
clone_size: NA
d_call: TRBD1
cdr3_nt: TGCGCCAGCAGCTTGTCAGGGGACAGGGGTGAAAAACTGTTTTTT
cdr3_aa: CASSLSGDRGEKLFF

j_call: TRBJ2-2
v_call: TRBV2
clone_size: NA
d_call: NA
cdr3_nt: TGTGCCAGCAGTGTCCGACAGAACACCGGGGAGCTGTTTTTT
cdr3_aa: CASSVRQNTGELFF

j_call: TRBJ2-1
v_call: TRBV7-2
clone_size: NA
d_call: NA
cdr3_nt: TGTGCCAGCAGCTTGACTATAGACAATGAGCAGTTCTTC
cdr3_aa: CASSLTIDNEQFF

j_call: TRBJ2-2
v_call: TRBV6-5
clone_size: NA
d_call: NA
cdr3_nt: TGTGCCAGCAGGTCCGGGGTTGGGGAGCTGTTTTTT
cdr3_aa: CASRSGVGELFF

j_call: TRBJ1-2
v_call: TRBV5-1
clone_size: NA
d_call: NA
cdr3_nt: TGCGCCAGCAGCTTGGTGGGGACGGGACTTAACCCAAACTATGGCTACACCTTC
cdr3_aa: CASSLVGTGLNPNYGYTF

j_call: TRBJ1-5
v_call: TRBV19
clone_size: NA
d_call: TRBD1
cdr3_nt: TGTGCCAGTAACCTAGGGGGCGGCGGCAATCAGCCCCAGCATTTT
cdr3_aa: CASNLGGGGNQPQHF

j_call: TRBJ2-7
v_call: TRBV4-2
clone_size: NA
d_call: NA
cdr3_nt: TGTGCCAGCAGCCAAGATTACCAGTCCTACGAGCAGTACTTC
cdr3_aa: CASSQDYQSYEQYF

j_call: TRBJ1-6
v_call: TRBV19
clone_size: NA
d_call: NA
cdr3_nt: TGTGCCAGTAGTATTACCGGGACGAGGGATTCACCCCTCCACTTT
cdr3_aa: CASSITGTRDSPLHF

j_call: TRBJ2-3
v_call: TRBV4-1
clone_size: NA
d_call: NA
cdr3_nt: TGCGCCAGCAGCCAAGGGCGGGGGCCAGATACGCAGTATTTT
cdr3_aa: CASSQGRGPDTQYF

j_call: TRBJ2-1
v_call: TRBV6-2/TRBV6-3
clone_size: NA
d_call: TRBD2
cdr3_nt: TGTGCCAGCAGTCCACCTTTAGCGGGGGGGTTATACAATGAGCAGTTCTTC
cdr3_aa: CASSPPLAGGLYNEQFF

j_call: TRBJ1-2
v_call: TRBV12-3/TRBV12-4
clone_size: NA
d_call: NA
cdr3_nt: TGTGCCAGCAGACAGGGAACAATCTATGGCTACACCTTC
cdr3_aa: CASRQGTIYGYTF

j_call: TRBJ1-1
v_call: TRBV30
clone_size: NA
d_call: NA
cdr3_nt: TGTGCCTGGAGTGTAATCGGTGGGACTGAAGCTTTCTTT
cdr3_aa: CAWSVIGGTEAFF

j_call: TRBJ1-2
v_call: TRBV7-2
clone_size: NA
d_call: NA
cdr3_nt: TGTGCCAGCAGCCTGGGACGGGGCGGCTATGGCTACACCTTC
cdr3_aa: CASSLGRGGYGYTF

j_call: TRBJ1-6
v_call: TRBV11-2
clone_size: NA
d_call: NA
cdr3_nt: TGTGCCAGCAGGGTTCAAGAGGCAATGCAGTCACCCCTCCACTTT
cdr3_aa: CASRVQEAMQSPLHF

j_call: TRBJ2-7
v_call: TRBV15
clone_size: few
d_call: NA
cdr3_nt: TGTGCCACCAGCTCTCCCGGGGGCGATCACGAGCAGTACTTC
cdr3_aa: CATSSPGGDHEQYF

j_call: TRBJ1-2
v_call: TRBV4-1
clone_size: NA
d_call: TRBD1
cdr3_nt: TGCGCCAGCAGCCTCACCTGGACGGGACAGGGGAAAACGGGCTATGGCTACACCTTC
cdr3_aa: CASSLTWTGQGKTGYGYTF

j_call: TRBJ1-2
v_call: TRBV7-8
clone_size: NA
d_call: NA
cdr3_nt: TGTGCCAGCAGCCCAGATGGGCTTGGCTACACCTTC
cdr3_aa: CASSPDGLGYTF

j_call: TRBJ1-2
v_call: TRBV7-2
clone_size: NA
d_call: NA
cdr3_nt: TGTGCCAGCAGACTCGGGGGTAACTATGGCTACACCTTC
cdr3_aa: CASRLGGNYGYTF

j_call: TRBJ2-5
v_call: TRBV18
clone_size: NA
d_call: NA
cdr3_nt: TGTGCCAGCCGTGTCCAAGAGACCCAGTACTTC
cdr3_aa: CASRVQETQYF

j_call: TRBJ2-3
v_call: TRBV11-3
clone_size: NA
d_call: NA
cdr3_nt: TGTGCCAGCAGCCCTGGGGGTTCTGTCACAGATACGCAGTATTTT
cdr3_aa: CASSPGGSVTDTQYF

j_call: TRBJ2-5
v_call: TRBV5-1
clone_size: NA
d_call: NA
cdr3_nt: TGCGCCAGCAGCTTGCTGGAGACCCAGTACTTC
cdr3_aa: CASSLLETQYF

j_call: TRBJ2-1
v_call: TRBV27
clone_size: NA
d_call: NA
cdr3_nt: TGTGCCAGCAGTTTCCTCGAGGGGGGTGAGCAGTTCTTC
cdr3_aa: CASSFLEGGEQFF

j_call: TRBJ2-5
v_call: TRBV19
clone_size: NA
d_call: TRBD2
cdr3_nt: TGTGCCAGTAGGTCCTCTAGCGGTGGAAAGACCCAGTACTTC
cdr3_aa: CASRSSSGGKTQYF

j_call: TRBJ1-2
v_call: TRBV7-2
clone_size: NA
d_call: NA
cdr3_nt: TGTGCCAGCAGCTTACTAGATAACTATGGCTACACCTTC
cdr3_aa: CASSLLDNYGYTF

j_call: TRBJ1-5
v_call: TRBV7-2
clone_size: NA
d_call: NA
cdr3_nt: TGTGCCAGCAGACCCGGGACGGCAAATCAGCCCCAGCATTTT
cdr3_aa: CASRPGTANQPQHF

j_call: TRBJ1-5
v_call: TRBV30
clone_size: NA
d_call: NA
cdr3_nt: TGTGCCTGGAAAGTACAGGGCAATCAGCCCCAGCATTTT
cdr3_aa: CAWKVQGNQPQHF

j_call: TRBJ1-3
v_call: TRBV6-5
clone_size: once
d_call: TRBD1
cdr3_nt: TGTGCCAGCAGTTACTCCTGGACAGGGGCTGGAAACACCATATATTTT
cdr3_aa: CASSYSWTGAGNTIYF

j_call: TRBJ1-6
v_call: TRBV2
clone_size: NA
d_call: NA
cdr3_nt: TGTGCCAGCAGTGACTTACTCGGACCCCTCCACTTT
cdr3_aa: CASSDLLGPLHF

j_call: TRBJ1-1
v_call: TRBV5-1
clone_size: once
d_call: NA
cdr3_nt: TGCGCCAGCAGCTTGGTTCCGGGGAGCACTGAAGCTTTCTTT
cdr3_aa: CASSLVPGSTEAFF

j_call: TRBJ1-1
v_call: TRBV29-1
clone_size: once
d_call: TRBD1
cdr3_nt: TGCAGCATAACAGGGGGCTTGAACACTGAAGCTTTCTTT
cdr3_aa: CSITGGLNTEAFF

j_call: TRBJ2-7
v_call: TRBV3-1/TRBV3-2
clone_size: NA
d_call: NA
cdr3_nt: TGTGCCAGCAGCCATACTGAAGGGTCCAAGTACTTC
cdr3_aa: CASSHTEGSKYF

j_call: TRBJ2-3
v_call: TRBV9
clone_size: NA
d_call: TRBD2
cdr3_nt: TGTGCCAGCAGCGTAGTCAGCGGGGGGACCACAGATACGCAGTATTTT
cdr3_aa: CASSVVSGGTTDTQYF

j_call: TRBJ1-6
v_call: TRBV6-5
clone_size: once
d_call: NA
cdr3_nt: TGTGCCAGCAGGACCTTCGCCAGGGCCCTCCACTTT
cdr3_aa: CASRTFARALHF

j_call: TRBJ2-3
v_call: TRBV5-1
clone_size: NA
d_call: TRBD1
cdr3_nt: TGCGCCAGCAGAGAAAGGACAGGGCTCTCAGATACGCAGTATTTT
cdr3_aa: CASRERTGLSDTQYF

j_call: TRBJ2-1
v_call: TRBV7-9
clone_size: NA
d_call: NA
cdr3_nt: TGTGCCAGCAGCCGCGACAGATACTACAATGAGCAGTTCTTC
cdr3_aa: CASSRDRYYNEQFF

j_call: TRBJ1-2
v_call: TRBV7-9
clone_size: NA
d_call: NA
cdr3_nt: TGTGCCAGCAGCTTATTTTCGGGTCAGAATAACTATGGCTACACCTTC
cdr3_aa: CASSLFSGQNNYGYTF

j_call: TRBJ1-2
v_call: TRBV5-4
clone_size: NA
d_call: TRBD1
cdr3_nt: TGTGCCAGCAGCTTTGGGGGACAGAACTATGGCTACACCTTC
cdr3_aa: CASSFGGQNYGYTF

j_call: TRBJ1-4
v_call: TRBV27
clone_size: NA
d_call: NA
cdr3_nt: TGTGCCAGCAGTTTTTATTCGGGTACAGGGTTAAAACTGTTTTTT
cdr3_aa: CASSFYSGTGLKLFF

j_call: TRBJ1-1
v_call: TRBV13
clone_size: NA
d_call: TRBD1
cdr3_nt: TGTGCCAGCAGCTTCGGAGGGGGCCACACTGAAGCTTTCTTT
cdr3_aa: CASSFGGGHTEAFF

j_call: TRBJ1-2
v_call: TRBV28
clone_size: NA
d_call: NA
cdr3_nt: TGCGCCAGCAGTCCCCTCACAGGCACCCATGGCTACACCTTC
cdr3_aa: CASSPLTGTHGYTF

j_call: TRBJ1-1
v_call: TRBV10-3
clone_size: NA
d_call: NA
cdr3_nt: TGTGCCATCAGTGAAGACGGGGTGTCGAACACTGAAGCTTTCTTT
cdr3_aa: CAISEDGVSNTEAFF